These 23 T cell receptor beta chains came from one sample sequenced in a study of blood T cell repertoires in COVID-19 (dated by TCRdb to the early 2020s). Libraries came from the immunoSEQ multiplex PCR assay. Held by TCRdb, this immuneACCESS table contains in-frame sequences only and omits some clones. Under half of the omission traces to an unresolved V gene where checked; the cause of the rest is unknown. The sample profile shows around 70,000 clones; about 91% of them were found once. The top ten constitute about 7.9% of the sample. Sequencing was performed on peripheral blood. The receptors stem from a human donor in a cohort sampled during active COVID-19.

The chain joins TRBV30 to TRBJ2-3, with a weak D call TRBD1 (6 bases). The CDR3 spans 15 residues. From germline, CDR1 is GTSNPN and CDR2 SVGIG (reference sequence). Trimming took 5 bases from V and 10 from J, leaving 25 bases between them. The chain's CDR3 is CAWDRDTTFSRAQYF. CDR3 DNA sequence: TGTGCCTGGGACCGGGACACCACCTTTAGTCGGGCGCAGTATTTT.

The chain couples TRBV5-1 to TRBJ1-1; 8 nucleotides align to TRBD1. Germline loops: CDR1 SGHRS, CDR2 YFSETQ. J gave up 0 bases and V 0 bases, and 7 bases lay outside the gene matches. The CDR3 loop spans 17 amino acids. The CDR3 nucleotides are TGCGCCAGCAGCTTGGCCCACAGGGGGGATATGAACACTGAAGCTTTCTTT. The encoded protein is CASSLAHRGDMNTEAFF.

V and J are TRBV7-9 and TRBJ1-2; perhaps TRBD1 as D (6 bases). The CDR3 is 15 amino acids. The germline V gene encodes CDR1 SEHNR and CDR2 FQNEAQ (reference sequence). Between the trimmed V and J ends, which lost 5 bases and 2 bases, there was a span of 15 bases. In DNA, the CDR3 is TGTGCCAGCAGCAGGGGGGATACAGGGAACTATGGCTACACCTTC. It is translated as CASSRGDTGNYGYTF.

The genes are TRBV10-3 and TRBJ2-3; the match to TRBD1 covers 9 bases. In germline, CDR1 is ENHRY, CDR2 SYGVKD. This CDR3 has 14 amino acids. V shed 9 bases, J shed 2 bases, and the junction held 6 bases outside the gene matches. CDR3 sequence (DNA): TGTGCCATTTCCGGGACAGGGCTCACAGATACGCAGTATTTT. Translated, it gives CAISGTGLTDTQYF.

This chain joins TRBV10-1 and TRBJ2-7; maybe TRBD2 (6 bases). CDR1 and CDR2 from the germline V gene are WNHNN and SYGVQD (reference sequence). This CDR3 has 14 amino acids. V dropped 6 bases and J dropped 5 bases, with 17 bases sitting between them. DNA for the CDR3: TGCGCCAGCAGCCCATCGGGGGAAGCCCACGAGCAGTACTTC. Its protein product is CASSPSGEAHEQYF.

This chain connects TRBV28 to TRBJ2-1, with TRBD2 matching over 9 bases. The J segment lost 8 bases and the V segment lost 2 bases, leaving 10 bases of the junction unmatched. This CDR3 is 16 amino acids long. The germline CDR1 and CDR2 sequences are MDHEN and SYDVKM. The CDR3 loop reads CASSLLGVAGVHEQFF. CDR3 nucleotide sequence: TGTGCCAGCAGTTTACTGGGGGTAGCGGGAGTTCATGAGCAGTTCTTC.

This sequence joins TRBV27 and TRBJ2-3, with 9 bases matching TRBD2. Germline V gene data show CDR1 as MNHEY and CDR2 as SMNVEV (reference sequence). The CDR3 length is 18 residues. With V trimmed by 3 bases and J by 0 bases, 10 bases remained unmatched. CDR3 region: CASSLLAGAEPSTDTQYF. The DNA of the CDR3 is TGTGCCAGCAGTTTGTTAGCGGGGGCCGAGCCCAGCACAGATACGCAGTATTTT.

The chain is built from TRBV7-2 and TRBJ1-1; 8 positions match TRBD1. The CDR3 is 15 amino acids. Germline V CDR1 and CDR2: SGHTA, FQGNSA. J gave up 1 base and V 4 bases, and 5 bases lay outside the gene matches. CDR3 nucleotide sequence: TGTGCCAGCAGCTCCCTCGGGACAGGGAACACTGAAGCTTTCTTT. Residues: CASSSLGTGNTEAFF. Full variable domain (outside the CDR3, taken from reference TRBV7-2 and TRBJ1-1): GAGVSQSPSNKVTEKGKDVELRCDPISGHTALYWYRQSLGQGLEFLIYFQGNSAPDKSGLPSDRFSAERTGGSVSTLTIQRTQQEDSAVYLCASSSLGTGNTEAFFGQGTRLTVV.

This clone was found once. The V gene is TRBV7-8, the J gene TRBJ1-2; D is unclear. The CDR3 is 13 amino acids. Germline-derived CDR1 and CDR2 are SGHVS and FQNEAQ. Trimming removed 1 base from V and 3 bases from J, with 6 bases in between. CDR3 sequence reads: CASSLGVDYGYTF. The CDR3 nucleotides are TGTGCCAGCAGCTTAGGTGTAGACTATGGCTACACCTTC. The full variable domain, in which reference TRBV7-8 and TRBJ1-2 provide the parts outside the CDR3, is GAGVSQSPRYKVAKRGQDVALRCDPISGHVSLFWYQQALGQGPEFLTYFQNEAQLDKSGLPSDRFFAERPEGSVSTLKIQRTQQEDSAVYLCASSLGVDYGYTFGSGTRLTVV.

J is TRBJ2-3 and V is TRBV24-1; 7 bases are shared with TRBD1. In germline, CDR1 is KGHDR, CDR2 SFDVKD. The CDR3 length is 13 residues. J lost 5 bases, V lost 5 bases, and 3 bases had no gene match. CDR3 sequence: CATSAGGLDTQYF. For the CDR3, the DNA is TGTGCCACCAGTGCAGGGGGTTTAGATACGCAGTATTTT.

The chain couples TRBV9 to TRBJ2-5, with D perhaps matching TRBD2 (7 bases). The V end was cut by 0 bases, the J end by 5 bases, with 14 bases between. The germline V gene has CDR1 SGDLS and CDR2 YYNGEE. This CDR3 region has 15 residues. CDR3 protein: CASSVAGGRRETQYF. The CDR3 DNA reads TGTGCCAGCAGCGTAGCCGGGGGGCGAAGGGAGACCCAGTACTTC. The full variable domain, its missing parts supplied by reference TRBV9 and TRBJ2-5, is DSGVTQTPKHLITATGQRVTLRCSPRSGDLSVYWYQQSLDQGLQFLIQYYNGEERAKGNILERFSAQQFPDLHSELNLSSLELGDSALYFCASSVAGGRRETQYFGPGTRLLVL.

The chain couples TRBV2 to TRBJ2-2; D is uncertain. V lost 4 bases and J 4 bases, leaving 13 bases between the germline ends. Looked up from germline, CDR1 is SNHLY and CDR2 is FYNNEI. The CDR3 has 15 amino acids. CDR3 amino acids: CASSANSLSTGELFF. CDR3 nucleotide sequence: TGTGCCAGCAGTGCGAATAGCCTTTCCACCGGGGAGCTGTTTTTT. Looking up the rest from reference TRBV2 and TRBJ2-2 gives the full variable domain: EPEVTQTPSHQVTQMGQEVILRCVPISNHLYFYWYRQILGQKVEFLVSFYNNEISEKSEIFDDQFSVERPDGSNFTLKIRSTKLEDSAMYFCASSANSLSTGELFFGEGSRLTVL.

The chain joins TRBV9 to TRBJ2-1; tentative D call: TRBD2 (5 bases). The ends were cut back, 0 bases at V and 2 bases at J, with 9 bases in the middle. CDR3 length equals 15 residues. Germline loops: CDR1 SGDLS, CDR2 YYNGEE. Here the CDR3 DNA reads TGTGCCAGCAGCGTAGCTAGCTCTCCCTACAATGAGCAGTTCTTC. Protein sequence: CASSVASSPYNEQFF.

This chain links TRBV7-8 with TRBJ2-1; no clear D gene. V lost 3 bases, J lost 2 bases, and 11 bases lay in between. This CDR3 spans 15 amino acids. Germline CDR1 reads SGHVS; CDR2 reads FQNEAQ. This CDR3 reads CASSLRSETYNEQFF. DNA of the CDR3: TGTGCCAGCAGCTTGAGGAGCGAGACCTACAATGAGCAGTTCTTC.

The chain uses TRBV3-1 (or the pseudogene TRBV3-2) and TRBJ2-3, with unresolved D. The CDR3 sequence is 16 residues long. The germline V gene has CDR1 LGHDT and CDR2 YNNKEL (reference sequence). The ends were cut back, 1 base at V and 2 bases at J, with 13 bases in the middle. The CDR3 is CASSQGFSRLTDTQYF. CDR3 nucleotides: TGTGCCAGCAGCCAAGGGTTTAGCCGGCTCACAGATACGCAGTATTTT.

The V gene is TRBV14, the J gene TRBJ2-7; a possible D gene is TRBD2 (6 bases). The V and J ends lost 4 bases and 5 bases respectively, with 18 bases between them. Germline loops: CDR1 SGHDN, CDR2 FVKESK. The CDR3 sequence is 15 residues long. In nucleotides, the CDR3 is TGTGCCAGCAGCCCGGGGGTTAGGACATCCCACGAGCAGTACTTC. This gives the protein CASSPGVRTSHEQYF.

The gene calls are TRBV7-9 and TRBJ1-6; D is ambiguous. V was clipped by 6 bases and J by 9 bases, with 15 bases between them. From germline, CDR1 is SEHNR and CDR2 FQNEAQ (reference sequence). This CDR3 region has 14 residues. CDR3: CASSIGSSGSPLHF. The CDR3 coding sequence is TGTGCCAGCAGTATCGGGTCCAGCGGTTCACCCCTCCACTTT.

This chain uses TRBV30 with TRBJ1-4; D perhaps matches TRBD1 (6 bases). The germline V gene encodes CDR1 GTSNPN and CDR2 SVGIG (reference sequence). CDR3 size: 12 residues. The V end lost 5 bases, the J end lost 5 bases, and 9 bases lay between the germline ends. The CDR3 reads CAWSRGNEKLFF. The CDR3 region has the DNA TGTGCCTGGTCCAGGGGAAATGAAAAACTGTTTTTT.

The chain combines TRBV11-3 with TRBJ1-1, with a tentative D call TRBD1 (5 bases). The CDR3 spans 14 residues. CDR1 SGHNT and CDR2 YENEEA come from the germline V gene. Trimming cost V 5 bases and J 1 base, with 11 bases left between them. The CDR3 nucleotides read TGTGCCAGCAGCCCCGGGGGGGGGAACACTGAAGCTTTCTTT. Its translation is CASSPGGGNTEAFF.

This clone has more than one count but fewer than ten. The CDR3 region is CASSLEVGPNEKLFF. CDR3 bases: TGTGCCAGCAGCTTGGAAGTGGGCCCTAATGAAAAACTGTTTTTT. V is TRBV5-4 and J is TRBJ1-4; unclear D gene. The length of the CDR3 is 15 residues. Trimming removed 0 bases at V and 3 bases at J, with 9 bases between. Germline V CDR1 and CDR2: SGHNT, YYREEE (reference sequence).

The chain uses TRBV5-8 and TRBJ1-5; possibly TRBD1 for D (6 bases). CDR1 is SGHTS and CDR2 is YDEGEE in the germline V gene. This CDR3 contains 17 residues. V lost 3 bases and J 0 bases, leaving 16 bases between the germline ends. The CDR3 region has the DNA TGTGCCAGCAGCTGGTCGGGGGGCTCCTATAGCAATCAGCCCCAGCATTTT. This codes for CASSWSGGSYSNQPQHF.

The chain combines TRBV29-1 with TRBJ2-7; 11 bases line up with TRBD2. The CDR3 contains 14 residues. The junction had 7 bases not matched to a gene; V was cut back by 4 bases and J by 5 bases. CDR1 and CDR2 from the germline V gene are SQVTM and ANQGSEA. The CDR3 sequence is CSVVISLAGDEQYF. Written as DNA, the CDR3 is TGCAGCGTTGTCATCTCACTAGCGGGAGACGAGCAGTACTTC.

The chain recombines TRBV30 with TRBJ1-4; D is undetermined. This CDR3 has 15 amino acids. Germline CDR1 and CDR2: GTSNPN and SVGIG (reference sequence). The V gene lost 1 base and the J gene lost 0 bases, with 9 bases spanning the gap. The CDR3: CAWSAIRATNEKLFF. The CDR3 bases are TGTGCCTGGAGTGCAATTCGGGCAACTAATGAAAAACTGTTTTTT.